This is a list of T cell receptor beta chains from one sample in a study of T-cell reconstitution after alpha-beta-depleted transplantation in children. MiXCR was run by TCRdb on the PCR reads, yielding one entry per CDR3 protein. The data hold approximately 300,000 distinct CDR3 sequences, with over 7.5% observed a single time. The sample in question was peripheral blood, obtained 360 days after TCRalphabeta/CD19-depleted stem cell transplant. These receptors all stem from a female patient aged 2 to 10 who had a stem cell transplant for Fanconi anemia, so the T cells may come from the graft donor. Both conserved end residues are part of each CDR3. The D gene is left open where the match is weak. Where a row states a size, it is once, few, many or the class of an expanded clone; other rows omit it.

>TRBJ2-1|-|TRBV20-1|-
CSAPDARLFSYNEQFF
TGCAGTGCGCCGGACGCCCGGCTGTTCTCCTACAATGAGCAGTTCTTC
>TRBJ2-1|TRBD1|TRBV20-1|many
CSGRDRESGEQFF
TGCAGTGGGCGTGACAGGGAGTCTGGTGAGCAGTTCTTC
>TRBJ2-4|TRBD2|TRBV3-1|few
CASSQELAGGTKNIQYF
TGTGCCAGCAGCCAAGAACTAGCGGGGGGCACAAAAAACATTCAGTACTTC
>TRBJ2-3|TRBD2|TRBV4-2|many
CASSQAVAGVGTDTQYF
TGTGCCAGCAGCCAAGCGGTAGCGGGAGTGGGAACAGATACGCAGTATTTT
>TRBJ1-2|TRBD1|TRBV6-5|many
CASSYVTGGTPGGYTF
TGTGCCAGCAGTTACGTCACAGGGGGTACTCCGGGAGGCTACACCTTC
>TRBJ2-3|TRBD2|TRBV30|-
CACSAGLADTQYF
TGTGCCTGCTCCGCGGGACTAGCAGATACGCAGTATTTT
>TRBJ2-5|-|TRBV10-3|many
CAINAGVSETQYF
TGTGCCATCAATGCAGGGGTGTCGGAGACCCAGTACTTC
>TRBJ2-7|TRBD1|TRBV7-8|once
CASSLVPGTAAYEQYF
TGTGCCAGCAGCTTAGTTCCGGGGACAGCGGCCTACGAGCAGTACTTC
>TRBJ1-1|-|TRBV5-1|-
CASSLAVGDNTEAFF
TGCGCCAGCAGCTTGGCCGTCGGAGATAACACTGAAGCTTTCTTT
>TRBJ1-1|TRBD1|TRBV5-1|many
CASSWTGLNTEAFF
TGCGCCAGCAGCTGGACAGGGCTGAACACTGAAGCTTTCTTT
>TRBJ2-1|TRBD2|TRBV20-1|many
CSAKLGLAGGWSSYNEQFF
TGCAGTGCTAAACTGGGACTAGCGGGGGGCTGGAGCTCCTACAATGAGCAGTTCTTC
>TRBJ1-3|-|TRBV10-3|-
CAISPAGNSGNTIYF
TGTGCCATCAGTCCCGCAGGGAACTCTGGAAACACCATATATTTT
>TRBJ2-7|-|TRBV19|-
CASSITAAAYEQYF
TGTGCCAGTAGTATCACGGCGGCAGCCTACGAGCAGTACTTC
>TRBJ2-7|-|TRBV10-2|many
CASSVWETASSYEQYF
TGCGCCAGCAGTGTATGGGAGACGGCTAGCTCCTACGAGCAGTACTTC
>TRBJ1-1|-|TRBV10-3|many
CAISETGYTEAFF
TGTGCCATCAGTGAAACAGGGTATACTGAAGCTTTCTTT
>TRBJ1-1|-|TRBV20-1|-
CSASLKTESF
TGCAGTGCTAGTCTGAAGACAGAGAGTTTT
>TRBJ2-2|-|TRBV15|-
CATSRKGRGELFF
TGTGCCACCAGCAGGAAGGGGCGAGGGGAGCTGTTTTTT
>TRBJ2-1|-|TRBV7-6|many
CASSLAAQGYEQFF
TGTGCCAGCAGCTTAGCAGCGCAGGGGTATGAGCAGTTCTTC
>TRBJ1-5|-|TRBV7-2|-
CASSLGAHQPQHF
TGTGCCAGCAGCTTAGGGGCCCATCAGCCCCAGCATTTT
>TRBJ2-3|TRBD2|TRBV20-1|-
CSARGLAGVTDTQYF
TGCAGTGCTAGAGGACTAGCGGGGGTCACAGATACGCAGTATTTT
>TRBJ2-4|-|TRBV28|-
CASSSPTANIQYF
TGTGCCAGCAGTTCCCCGACAGCAAACATTCAGTACTTC
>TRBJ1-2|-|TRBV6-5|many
CASSFRTSDYGYTF
TGTGCCAGCAGCTTCCGGACCTCGGACTATGGCTACACCTTC
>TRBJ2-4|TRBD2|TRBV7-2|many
CASSLTRWGGGNIQYF
TGTGCCAGCAGCTTAACGCGGTGGGGGGGAGGAAACATTCAGTACTTC
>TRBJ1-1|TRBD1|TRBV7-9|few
CASSVGQAFEAFF
TGTGCCAGCAGTGTGGGACAGGCATTTGAAGCTTTCTTT
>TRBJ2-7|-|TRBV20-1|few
CSARGLWVEQYF
TGCAGTGCTAGAGGGCTATGGGTCGAGCAGTACTTC
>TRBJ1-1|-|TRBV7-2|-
CASSARVMNTEAFF
TGTGCCAGCAGCGCACGAGTCATGAACACTGAAGCTTTCTTT
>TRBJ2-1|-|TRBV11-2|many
CASSLEWQGSYNEQFF
TGTGCCAGCAGCTTAGAGTGGCAGGGATCCTACAATGAGCAGTTCTTC
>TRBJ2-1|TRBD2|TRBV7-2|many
CASRGGKAYNEQFF
TGTGCCAGCCGGGGGGGTAAGGCTTACAATGAGCAGTTCTTC
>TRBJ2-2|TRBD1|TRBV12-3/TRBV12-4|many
CASRDRGPGELFF
TGTGCCAGCAGGGACAGGGGGCCCGGGGAGCTGTTTTTT
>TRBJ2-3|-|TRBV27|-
CASTLQQGGFGTQYF
TGTGCCAGCACGCTGCAACAGGGAGGATTTGGTACGCAGTATTTT
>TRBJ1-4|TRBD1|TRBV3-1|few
CASSQTDRGASTNEKLFF
TGTGCCAGCAGCCAAACGGACAGGGGTGCTTCAACTAATGAAAAACTGTTTTTT
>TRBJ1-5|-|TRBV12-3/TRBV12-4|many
CASSLMAGNQPQHF
TGTGCCAGCAGTTTAATGGCAGGCAATCAGCCCCAGCATTTT
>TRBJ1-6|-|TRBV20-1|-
CSARRHPDSRNNSPLHF
TGCAGTGCTAGAAGACACCCAGACAGCAGGAATAATTCACCCCTCCACTTT
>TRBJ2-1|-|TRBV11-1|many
CASSRKVSTRGSYNEQFF
TGTGCCAGCAGCCGCAAGGTTTCTACAAGGGGGTCCTACAATGAGCAGTTCTTC
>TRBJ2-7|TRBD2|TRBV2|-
CASSDLRLAAYEQYF
TGTGCCAGCAGCGACCTTCGGCTAGCGGCCTACGAGCAGTACTTC
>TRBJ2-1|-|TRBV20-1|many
CSASKGGAGEQFF
TGCAGTGCTAGTAAAGGGGGGGCAGGGGAGCAGTTCTTC
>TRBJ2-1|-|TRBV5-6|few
CASSSLTGDYNEQFF
TGTGCCAGCAGCTCCCTAACGGGAGACTACAATGAGCAGTTCTTC
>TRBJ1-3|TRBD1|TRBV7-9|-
CASSRDRVSGGNTIYF
TGTGCCAGCAGCCGCGACAGGGTCAGCGGGGGAAACACCATATATTTT
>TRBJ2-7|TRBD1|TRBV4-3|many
CASSQDVDRAYEQYF
TGCGCCAGCAGCCAAGATGTAGACAGGGCCTACGAGCAGTACTTC
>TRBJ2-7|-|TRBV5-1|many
CASSFYGAGPYEQYF
TGCGCCAGCAGCTTTTACGGCGCAGGGCCCTACGAGCAGTACTTC
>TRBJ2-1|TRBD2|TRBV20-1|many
CSATLAGYNEQFF
TGCAGTGCTACTCTAGCGGGCTACAATGAGCAGTTCTTC
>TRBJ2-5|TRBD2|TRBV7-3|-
CASSLSSGGGAETQYF
TGTGCCAGCAGCCTTTCTAGCGGGGGAGGTGCGGAGACCCAGTACTTC
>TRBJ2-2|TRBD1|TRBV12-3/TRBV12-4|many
CASRAQGAITGELFF
TGTGCCAGCAGGGCACAGGGGGCTATTACCGGGGAGCTGTTTTTT
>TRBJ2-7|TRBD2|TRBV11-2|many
CASSLTGGGRTEQYF
TGTGCCAGCAGCTTAACTGGTGGCGGGAGAACCGAGCAGTACTTC
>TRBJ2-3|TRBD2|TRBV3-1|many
CATGLLRGGIPDTQYF
TGTGCCACCGGACTACTACGGGGGGGCATCCCAGATACGCAGTATTTT
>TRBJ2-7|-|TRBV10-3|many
CAISVPPGRYEQYF
TGTGCCATCAGTGTACCCCCGGGTCGCTACGAGCAGTACTTC
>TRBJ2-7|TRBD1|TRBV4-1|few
CASSHQILGQDLLYEQYF
TGCGCCAGCAGCCACCAGATCCTAGGACAGGACTTACTTTACGAGCAGTACTTC
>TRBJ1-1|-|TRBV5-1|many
CASSLEGGVTEAFF
TGCGCCAGCAGCTTGGAAGGCGGGGTGACTGAAGCTTTCTTT